The 5 T cell receptor beta chains given below trace back to one sample, sequenced in a study of low-dose radiotherapy and immunotherapy resistance in tumors. Priming of first-strand cDNA relied on TRAV- and TRBV-specific primers (covering alpha and beta chains). Amplification of TCRs used a constant-region primer and V-primer adapter for approximately 18 PCR cycles. TCRdb fed the reads into MiXCR, producing one record per CDR3 protein. The data show approximately 80,000 distinct CDR3 sequences, with around a sixth seen just once and 1.4% to 1.5% held by the top ten. Noted time point: after trial treatment. As for treatment: LDRT plus nivolumab, ipilimumab, low-dose cyclophosphamide and aspirin (RACIN trial). Sequenced material: PBMCs, taken after low-dose radiotherapy plus immunotherapy. These receptors were obtained from a male donor with prostate cancer.

This clonotype was observed many times. This sequence joins TRBV24-1 and TRBJ2-7; TRBD2 is a possible D gene (6 bases). V lost 4 bases, J lost 7 bases, and 16 bases lay in between. This CDR3 is built from 14 residues. CDR1 is KGHDR, CDR2 SFDVKD, per germline. CDR3 nucleotides: TGTGCCACCAGTGAGTCGGGACTCCGTGGAGAGCAGTACTTC. Amino acid sequence: CATSESGLRGEQYF.

The rearrangement links TRBV6-2 or TRBV6-3 to TRBJ1-1; tentatively, D is TRBD1 (6 bases). The CDR3 runs to 13 residues. Trimming cost V 7 bases and J 6 bases, with 15 bases left between them. From germline, CDR1 is MNHEY and CDR2 SVGEGT. The CDR3 is CASTEQGYAEAFF. The CDR3 nucleotides are TGTGCCAGCACCGAGCAGGGGTACGCTGAAGCTTTCTTT.

This clonotype was detected ten times or more. The chain uses TRBV20-1 and TRBJ2-1; 7 bases match TRBD2. CDR3 size: 14 residues. Germline CDR1 is DFQATT and CDR2 is SNEGSKA (reference sequence). V lost 3 bases, J lost 8 bases, and 10 bases stayed unmatched. The CDR3 bases are TGCAGTGCTAGTCTGGCGGGAGTTATCGATGAGCAGTTCTTC. This codes for CSASLAGVIDEQFF.

This clonotype was seen at least ten times. The rearrangement links TRBV5-1 to TRBJ2-2, with a tentative D call TRBD1 (5 bases). Trimming cost V 0 bases and J 6 bases, with 9 bases left between them. The germline V gene has CDR1 SGHRS and CDR2 YFSETQ. The CDR3 is 14 amino acids. The CDR3 loop reads CASSLEGVPGELFF. The CDR3 DNA sequence: TGCGCCAGCAGCTTGGAAGGGGTGCCCGGGGAGCTGTTTTTT.

This clonotype was detected ten times or more. This sequence joins TRBV5-1 and TRBJ2-7; 10 bases line up with TRBD1. The CDR3 contains 16 residues. J gave up 3 bases and V 4 bases, and 10 bases lay outside the gene matches. Per the germline V gene, CDR1 is SGHRS and CDR2 is YFSETQ. Written as DNA, the CDR3 is TGCGCCAGCAGCAAAGATGGGACAGGGGCTTTCTACGAGCAGTACTTC. Translating gives CASSKDGTGAFYEQYF.